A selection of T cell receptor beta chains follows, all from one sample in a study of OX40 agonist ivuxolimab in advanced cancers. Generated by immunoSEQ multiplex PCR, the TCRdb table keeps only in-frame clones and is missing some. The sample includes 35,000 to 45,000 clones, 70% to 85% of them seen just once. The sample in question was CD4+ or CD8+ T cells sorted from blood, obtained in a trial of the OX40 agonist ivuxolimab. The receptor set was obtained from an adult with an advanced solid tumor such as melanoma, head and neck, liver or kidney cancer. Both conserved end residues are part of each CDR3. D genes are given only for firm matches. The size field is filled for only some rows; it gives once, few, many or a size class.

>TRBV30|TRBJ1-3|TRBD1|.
CAWSGQGQSGNTIYF
TGTGCCTGGAGTGGTCAGGGACAGTCAGGAAACACCATATATTTT
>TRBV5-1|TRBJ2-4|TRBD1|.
CASSLGGQGIYIQYF
TGCGCCAGCAGCTTAGGGGGACAGGGAATATACATTCAGTACTTC
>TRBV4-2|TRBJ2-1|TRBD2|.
CASSQGAGGTSYNEQFF
TGTGCCAGCAGCCAAGGGGCGGGGGGGACCTCCTACAATGAGCAGTTCTTC
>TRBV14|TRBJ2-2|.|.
CASSPLGPGELFF
TGTGCCAGCAGCCCGCTAGGTCCCGGGGAGCTGTTTTTT
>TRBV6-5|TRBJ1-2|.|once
CASSRGLRGGYTF
TGTGCCAGCAGTCGGGGACTGAGGGGAGGCTACACCTTC
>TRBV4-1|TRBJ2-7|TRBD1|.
CASSLSLGDRTYEQYF
TGCGCCAGCAGCCTTTCCTTAGGGGACAGAACCTACGAGCAGTACTTC
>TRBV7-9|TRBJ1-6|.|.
CASSDWREDNSPLHF
TGTGCCAGCAGCGACTGGAGGGAGGATAATTCACCCCTCCACTTT
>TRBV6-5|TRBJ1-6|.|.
CASSYSSRTSSPLHF
TGTGCCAGCAGTTACTCGTCCCGTACGAGTTCACCCCTCCACTTT
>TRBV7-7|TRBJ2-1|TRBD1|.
CASSTGVGVDEQFF
TGTGCCAGCAGCACAGGGGTTGGAGTCGATGAGCAGTTCTTC
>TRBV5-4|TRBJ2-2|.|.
CASSWDLAAGELFF
TGTGCCAGCAGCTGGGACTTGGCAGCCGGGGAGCTGTTTTTT
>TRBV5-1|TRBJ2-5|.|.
CASSLRTVETQYF
TGCGCCAGCAGCTTGCGTACTGTAGAGACCCAGTACTTC